The 13 T cell receptor beta chains listed next were all sequenced from one sample in a study of molecular identifiers for immune sequencing clone quantification. From the PCR reads, TCRdb called clonotypes with MiXCR, one entry per CDR3 protein. The table includes around 300,000 distinct CDR3 sequences, roughly 24% detected once. Sequenced input: naive CD8+ T cells from blood, with Jurkat cell RNA spiked in. Subset: FACS-sorted CD8+CD4-CCR7+CD45RA+ naive T cells. These receptors were obtained from a human donor in good health. Some libraries in this study had Jurkat cell RNA spiked in.

This clonotype was detected many times. The chain couples TRBV12-3 or TRBV12-4 to TRBJ2-7; D is perhaps TRBD1 (5 bases). The ends were cut back, 2 bases at V and 7 bases at J, with 9 bases in the middle. There are 12 residues in the CDR3. The CDR3 nucleotides are TGTGCCAGCAGTTTATCAGGGCCTGAGCAGTACTTC. Amino acid sequence: CASSLSGPEQYF.

This clonotype was seen many times. The J gene is TRBJ2-5, the V gene TRBV27; 10 bases align to TRBD1. The V and J ends lost 5 bases and 4 bases, in that order; junction bases with no gene match: 7. CDR1 MNHEY and CDR2 SMNVEV come from the germline V gene (reference sequence). The CDR3 contains 15 residues. This CDR3 reads CASSLGQGEGETQYF. In DNA form, the CDR3 reads TGTGCCAGCAGTCTCGGACAGGGGGAAGGAGAGACCCAGTACTTC.

This clonotype was seen more than once but under ten times. The chain links TRBV11-2 to TRBJ2-3; 7 bases agree with TRBD2. Trimming cost V 0 bases and J 0 bases; bases outside gene matches: 3. The germline gives CDR1 SGHAT, CDR2 FQNNGV. CDR3 length: 16 amino acids. The CDR3 coding sequence is TGTGCCAGCAGCTTAGACGCTAGCGGCAGCACAGATACGCAGTATTTT. Its protein is CASSLDASGSTDTQYF.

The gene calls are TRBV6-2 or TRBV6-3 and TRBJ1-1, with D possibly TRBD1 on 6 matching bases. CDR3 size: 13 residues. V shed 11 bases and J shed 6 bases, with 19 bases lying between them. Germline CDR1 reads MNHEY; CDR2 reads SVGEGT. The CDR3 region is CAVREGVIPEAFF. The CDR3 DNA reads TGTGCCGTACGGGAGGGGGTAATTCCTGAAGCTTTCTTT.

This clonotype was recorded at least ten times. V usage is TRBV4-1 and J usage is TRBJ2-7; 10 positions match TRBD1. CDR3 length: 16 residues. CDR1 is MGHRA and CDR2 is YSYEKL in the germline V gene. The trim removed 2 bases at V and 9 bases at J, leaving 13 bases unmatched. CDR3 loop: CASSQQGQGPIAGQYF. CDR3 coding DNA: TGCGCCAGCAGCCAACAGGGACAGGGGCCTATCGCTGGGCAGTACTTC.

This clonotype was observed at least ten times. The V gene is TRBV7-6, the J gene TRBJ2-7, with D possibly matching TRBD1 (7 bases). Between the trimmed V and J ends, which lost 4 bases and 7 bases, there was a span of 23 bases. The CDR3 covers 16 residues. CDR1 is SGHVS, CDR2 FNYEAQ, per germline. As DNA, the CDR3 is TGTGCCAGCAGCTCCAATCCCAGCGGAGGGGGCAGGGAGCAGTACTTC. This codes for CASSSNPSGGGREQYF.

CDR3 DNA: TGTGCCAGCAGCTTAAGGGACAGGGGCTCGTTGTCGTCCTACGAGCAGTACTTC. It specifies CASSLRDRGSLSSYEQYF. The rearrangement uses TRBV11-2 and TRBJ2-7; the match to TRBD1 covers 10 bases. Germline trimming cut 2 bases from V and 1 base from J; bases unmatched to any gene: 11. The germline V gene encodes CDR1 SGHAT and CDR2 FQNNGV. The CDR3 consists of 18 residues.

This clonotype was counted between two and nine times. The conserved phenylalanine or tryptophan is not found at the CDR3 terminus, so this likely reflects a read error. The chain links TRBV7-9 to TRBJ1-1, with 8 positions matching TRBD1. Germline values: CDR1 SEHNR, CDR2 FQNEAQ (reference sequence). The CDR3 totals 14 residues. V was clipped by 5 bases and J by 5 bases; unmatched bases: 7. The DNA of the CDR3 is TGTGCCAGCAGCACACAGGGGGATGGTACTGAAGCTTTCTCT. Its translation is CASSTQGDGTEAFS.

This clonotype was seen a few times. This chain uses TRBV14 with TRBJ2-1, with 9 bases aligning to TRBD1. Germline V gene lookup returns CDR1 SGHDN and CDR2 FVKESK. V dropped 0 bases and J dropped 7; count of bases not matched to a gene: 4. This CDR3 region has 15 residues. CDR3 loop: CASSQDHRGLNEQFF. CDR3 bases: TGTGCCAGCAGCCAAGACCACAGGGGGCTGAATGAGCAGTTCTTC.

The V and J genes are TRBV12-3 or TRBV12-4 and TRBJ2-2, with D hard to call. V lost 5 bases and J lost 1, with 32 bases in between. CDR3 length: 22 residues. The CDR3 is CASSPSPLDGPSRPVNTGELFF. The CDR3 DNA is TGTGCCAGCAGTCCGTCACCTCTAGACGGACCATCCAGGCCGGTGAACACCGGGGAGCTGTTTTTT.

This clonotype came up many times. The chain links TRBV28 to TRBJ1-2; D possibly corresponds to TRBD1 (5 bases). Trimming cost V 7 bases and J 4 bases, with 16 bases left between them. The length of the CDR3 is 14 residues. Germline values: CDR1 MDHEN, CDR2 SYDVKM. The CDR3 DNA follows: TGTGCCAGCATTGGGGTCAGGGAGGCCTATGGCTACACCTTC. Encoded protein: CASIGVREAYGYTF.

This clonotype occurred a few times. Its ends do not fully match the called genes, so a read error is possible. V is TRBV7-3 and J is TRBJ2-1; TRBD2 agrees at 11 bases. Looked up from germline, CDR1 is SGHTA and CDR2 is FQGTGA. This CDR3 region has 18 residues. The CDR3 nucleotides read TGTGCCAGCAGTCAGTACGGGGGACTAGCGGTAGAAGGGAATGGGCAGTTCTTC. This sequence encodes CASSQYGGLAVEGNGQFF.

This clonotype has more than one count but fewer than ten. The chain links TRBV12-3 or TRBV12-4 to TRBJ1-1, with D perhaps matching TRBD1 (6 bases). CDR3 length equals 13 residues. The V end was cut by 5 bases, the J end by 8 bases, with 15 bases between. The CDR3 spells CASSRNRELEAFF. The CDR3 DNA sequence: TGTGCCAGCAGTAGAAACAGGGAACTGGAAGCTTTCTTT.